The 15 T cell receptor beta chains listed next were all sequenced from one sample in a study of blood T cell repertoires in COVID-19 (dated by TCRdb to 2020 to 2021). The library was built by means of the immunoSEQ multiplex PCR assay. TCRdb carries this immuneACCESS record with in-frame sequences only. Its versions omit some clonotypes, under half of them owing to an unresolved V gene in the studies checked, with the rest unexplained. The sample data list more than 65,000 clones, and more than 70% of these were observed just once. Of the sample, 4.5% to 7% is held by the ten largest clones. Sequencing was performed on peripheral blood. Receptors originate from a man aged 60 to 69 with active or convalescent COVID-19.

This chain links TRBV19 with TRBJ2-2, with a possible D match to TRBD2 (6 bases). V lost 1 base and J lost 5, with 14 bases in between. The CDR3 is 16 amino acids. Germline assignment: CDR1 LNHDA and CDR2 SQIVND (reference sequence). CDR3 bases: TGTGCCAGTAGTATAGGCGGGACTGACAAAACCGGGGAGCTGTTTTTT. It specifies CASSIGGTDKTGELFF.

The genes are TRBV5-8 and TRBJ1-2, with D unclear. CDR1 SGHTS and CDR2 YDEGEE come from the germline V gene. The CDR3 loop spans 15 amino acids. V was pared by 0 bases and J by 2 bases, with 11 bases between. CDR3 protein: CASSLAPRYNYGYTF. The CDR3 DNA sequence: TGTGCCAGCAGCTTGGCTCCCAGATACAACTATGGCTACACCTTC.

This sequence joins TRBV6-6 and TRBJ1-1; 7 bases agree with TRBD1. The V segment lost 5 bases and the J segment 8 bases; nucleotides outside the gene matches: 14. Germline-derived CDR1 and CDR2 are MNHNY and SVGAGI (reference sequence). The CDR3 loop spans 15 amino acids. CDR3: CASSPPRDSGNEAFF. CDR3 coding DNA: TGTGCCAGCAGTCCCCCCCGGGACAGCGGCAACGAAGCTTTCTTT.

This chain uses TRBV4-2 with TRBJ2-2; D perhaps matches TRBD2 (6 bases). The CDR3 contains 16 residues. V lost 4 bases to trimming and J lost 1 base, with 13 bases between them. The germline CDR1 and CDR2 sequences are LGHNA and YNFKEQ. The CDR3 here is CASSPRGRMNTGELFF. The CDR3 DNA reads TGTGCCAGCAGCCCTCGGGGGAGAATGAACACCGGGGAGCTGTTTTTT.

This sequence joins TRBV18 and TRBJ2-2; D call uncertain. The germline V gene has CDR1 KGHSH and CDR2 LQKENI. This CDR3 region has 12 residues. V was shortened by 6 bases and J by 0 bases, with 2 bases between the two germline ends. CDR3 region: CASSSNTGELFF. CDR3 sequence (DNA): TGTGCCAGCTCCTCGAACACCGGGGAGCTGTTTTTT.

The chain links TRBV7-8 to TRBJ2-5, with D perhaps matching TRBD2 (5 bases). Germline V gene sequence: CDR1 SGHVS, CDR2 FQNEAQ. V lost 5 bases and J lost 2, with 9 bases in between. The CDR3 sequence is 13 residues long. Written as DNA, the CDR3 is TGTGCCAGCAGCGGCGGGCTACAAGAGACCCAGTACTTC. As protein: CASSGGLQETQYF.

The gene calls are TRBV27 and TRBJ2-1; TRBD2 aligns across 8 bases. The CDR3 is made up of 16 amino acids. CDR1 and CDR2 (germline): MNHEY, SMNVEV (reference sequence). V trimming: 8 bases; J trimming: 9 bases; junction bases outside the gene matches: 18. DNA of the CDR3: TGTGCCAGCTCCGGGGGGGGCGGACCCCGTCTCGGTGAGCAGTTCTTC. Its translation: CASSGGGGPRLGEQFF.

The chain is built from TRBV6-1 and TRBJ1-2; 8 bases fit TRBD1. CDR1 is MNHNS and CDR2 is SASEGT in the germline V gene. The CDR3 has 14 residues. Trimming removed 3 bases from V and 7 bases from J; junction bases left unmatched: 7. The CDR3 bases are TGTGCCAGCAGTGATATAAACAGGGGGTCTGGCTACACCTTC. This gives the protein CASSDINRGSGYTF.

The rearrangement joins TRBV5-8 to TRBJ2-3; 9 bases match TRBD2. CDR3 length: 16 residues. V gave up 4 bases and J gave up 8 bases; unmatched junction bases: 14. Germline values: CDR1 SGHTS, CDR2 YDEGEE. The CDR3 reads CASSPQRGGASGTQYF. The CDR3 DNA reads TGTGCCAGCAGCCCCCAACGCGGGGGGGCTTCTGGTACGCAGTATTTT.

V usage is TRBV6-4 and J usage is TRBJ1-1, with D possibly matching TRBD1 (6 bases). Germline V CDR1 and CDR2: MRHNA, SNTAGT. V was cut by 0 bases and J by 6 bases, with 14 bases left in between. The CDR3 is 15 residues long. The CDR3: CASSDSPGGPAEAFF. The CDR3, as DNA: TGTGCCAGCAGTGACTCACCCGGGGGGCCGGCTGAAGCTTTCTTT.

The V and J genes are TRBV4-1 and TRBJ2-7; D perhaps matches TRBD1 (5 bases). This CDR3 has 17 amino acids. Between the trimmed V and J ends, which lost 0 bases and 2 bases, there was a span of 17 bases. Germline assignment: CDR1 MGHRA and CDR2 YSYEKL. Here the CDR3 reads CASSQEGHQGFPYEQYF. For the CDR3, the DNA is TGCGCCAGCAGCCAAGAAGGACATCAGGGTTTCCCCTACGAGCAGTACTTC.

This sequence joins TRBV6-1 and TRBJ1-6; D unresolved. There are 15 residues in the CDR3. Trimming shortened V by 2 bases and J by 6 bases, and 11 bases separated the two germline ends. The germline V gene has CDR1 MNHNS and CDR2 SASEGT. The CDR3 sequence: CASSESGRSNSPLHF. The DNA for the CDR3 is TGTGCCAGCAGTGAAAGTGGTAGAAGTAATTCACCCCTCCACTTT.

This clone was counted between two and nine times. J is TRBJ1-3 and V is TRBV3-1 (or the pseudogene TRBV3-2), with D unresolved. This CDR3 contains 17 residues. The germline gives CDR1 LGHDT, CDR2 YNNKEL (reference sequence). Trimming removed 1 base from V and 4 bases from J, with 17 bases in between. The DNA of the CDR3 is TGTGCCAGCAGCCAAGGGAGAACAACCTGGCGGGGAAACACCATATATTTT. It encodes CASSQGRTTWRGNTIYF.

The chain employs TRBV9 and TRBJ1-6; tentative D call: TRBD1 (5 bases). The CDR3 covers 17 residues. Germline V gene sequence: CDR1 SGDLS, CDR2 YYNGEE. V shed 3 bases and J shed 3 bases, with 16 bases lying between them. The CDR3 sequence is CASSGNRPSGYNSPLHF. In DNA, the CDR3 is TGTGCCAGCAGCGGTAACAGGCCTTCGGGCTATAATTCACCCCTCCACTTT.

The gene calls are TRBV24-1 and TRBJ2-7; D might be TRBD2 (5 bases). V lost 4 bases and J lost 3, with 9 bases in between. Germline V gene sequence: CDR1 KGHDR, CDR2 SFDVKD. The length of the CDR3 is 13 residues. The CDR3 sequence is CATSEGEGYEQYF. CDR3 DNA: TGTGCCACCAGTGAGGGAGAGGGCTACGAGCAGTACTTC.